These 6 T cell receptor beta chains were sequenced from one sample in a study of cytomegalovirus exposure and HLA in healthy donors. With 60 Vbeta and 13 Jbeta primers, the PCR was carried out. Assay used: immunoSEQ multiplex PCR; TCRdb lists only in-frame clones, some missing. The sample consists of about 130,000 clones, 55% to 75% of them appearing once. The source material was PBMCs. These TCRs come from a human donor in good health.

The rearrangement links TRBV27 to TRBJ2-1, with a weak D call TRBD2 (6 bases). The CDR3 is made up of 15 amino acids. CDR1 is MNHEY and CDR2 is SMNVEV in the germline V gene (reference sequence). V shed 5 bases and J shed 6 bases, with 17 bases lying between them. Here the CDR3 reads CASSPRFGGTNEQFF. Written as DNA, the CDR3 is TGTGCCAGCAGTCCCCGTTTCGGGGGTACCAATGAGCAGTTCTTC.

The J gene is TRBJ2-7, the V gene TRBV7-9; a weak D match, TRBD1 (5 bases). V lost 1 base to trimming and J lost 0 bases, with 13 bases between them. This CDR3 has 16 residues. Germline V gene data show CDR1 as SEHNR and CDR2 as FQNEAQ (reference sequence). CDR3 bases: TGTGCCAGCAGCTTAGGGGCCCAGGGTACCTCCTACGAGCAGTACTTC. Translated: CASSLGAQGTSYEQYF.

CDR3 residues: CASSLPRGKLFF. The CDR3 coding sequence is TGTGCCAGCAGCTTGCCCCGGGGGAAACTGTTTTTT. This chain connects TRBV7-9 to TRBJ1-4; a possible D gene is TRBD1 (5 bases). The V gene lost 3 bases and the J gene lost 11 bases, with 10 bases spanning the gap. This CDR3 region has 12 residues. The germline V gene encodes CDR1 SEHNR and CDR2 FQNEAQ (reference sequence).

In this sample, this clone turned up a few times. The genes are TRBV19 and TRBJ1-6; the D gene is possibly TRBD1 (6 bases). The CDR3 loop spans 17 amino acids. CDR1 LNHDA and CDR2 SQIVND come from the germline V gene (reference sequence). V was pared by 10 bases and J by 0 bases, with 19 bases between. The CDR3 is CATRGTEQSSYNSPLHF. CDR3 in DNA: TGTGCCACCAGGGGAACCGAACAAAGCTCCTATAATTCACCCCTCCACTTT.

This clone was picked up a small number of times. This chain connects TRBV9 to TRBJ2-5; tentatively, D is TRBD2 (5 bases). V was shortened by 0 bases and J by 5 bases, with 5 bases between the two germline ends. This CDR3 is 12 amino acids long. Germline values: CDR1 SGDLS, CDR2 YYNGEE. CDR3: CASSVAGETQYF. The CDR3 DNA reads TGTGCCAGCAGCGTAGCGGGGGAGACCCAGTACTTC.

V is TRBV15 and J is TRBJ2-1; no firm D call. The germline V gene has CDR1 LNHNV and CDR2 YYDKDF (reference sequence). This CDR3 region has 16 residues. V was trimmed by 1 base and J by 6 bases, leaving 16 bases between them. The CDR3, as DNA: TGTGCCACCAGCAGAGTAGTGGGTGGAGCCGGCAATGAGCAGTTCTTC. Residues: CATSRVVGGAGNEQFF.